One sample yielded the 16 T cell receptor beta chains listed below, sequenced in a study of blood T cells in healthy people across ages. Through a sample-barcoded 5' primer and a J-beta primer mix, a second PCR was run for roughly 6 to 12 cycles. MiXCR, run by TCRdb on the 5' RACE reads, gives a single entry per CDR3 protein. This table holds roughly 1 million distinct CDR3 sequences, roughly a quarter found once. This sample also appeared in a second study, on T cells of mothers and their children.

Sequenced input: blood. These receptors were collected from a girl under 10 years old in good health.

This clonotype has just a few counts. This chain uses TRBV5-1 with TRBJ2-7; D possibly matches TRBD1 or TRBD2 (5 bases each). V shed 5 bases and J shed 4 bases, with 16 bases lying between them. This CDR3 is built from 14 residues. Germline lookup yields CDR1 SGHRS and CDR2 YFSETQ. The CDR3 protein is CASSRDRAIYEQYF. In DNA, the CDR3 is TGCGCCAGCAGTCGGGACCGCGCCATTTACGAGCAGTACTTC.

Notes on this clonotype: The junction departs from germline at one end; a sequencing error may be responsible. J is TRBJ2-7 and V is TRBV28; 7 bases map to TRBD1. The CDR3 covers 16 residues. Germline assignment: CDR1 MDHEN and CDR2 SYDVKM. The CDR3 coding sequence is TGTGCCAGCAGTTTATTGCTCCGACAGGGTGGCTACGAGCGGTACTTC. Its translation is CASSLLLRQGGYERYF.

The V and J genes are TRBV13 and TRBJ2-5; 7 bases align to TRBD2. From germline, CDR1 is PRHDT and CDR2 FYEKMQ (reference sequence). The CDR3 has 15 residues. The ends lost 5 bases at V and 4 bases at J; junction bases unmatched: 10. Here the CDR3 DNA reads TGTGCCAGCAGCCCCCGGGGAGCGGGGATAGAGACCCAGTACTTC. It translates to CASSPRGAGIETQYF.

This sequence joins TRBV29-1 and TRBJ2-1; 10 bases fit TRBD2. The end of the DNA is better explained by TRBJ2-5, so the J call may be wrong. The CDR3 sequence is 15 residues long. From germline, CDR1 is SQVTM and CDR2 ANQGSEA. The CDR3 coding sequence is TGCAGCGCTGGGGCTAGCGGGAGCCCCGGAGAGACCCAGTACTTC. Its translation is CSAGASGSPGETQYF.

The CDR3 loop reads CSASRGVLYNEQFF. The CDR3 DNA sequence: TGCAGTGCTAGTCGGGGAGTCCTCTACAATGAGCAGTTCTTC. The chain carries TRBV20-1 and TRBJ2-1; D perhaps matches TRBD2 (5 bases). Germline V lookup: CDR1 DFQATT, CDR2 SNEGSKA (reference sequence). CDR3 size: 14 residues. V was trimmed by 3 bases and J by 3 bases, leaving 12 bases between them.

The sample holds a few counts of this clonotype. The rearrangement links TRBV4-1 to TRBJ2-3, with a possible D match to TRBD2 (5 bases). This CDR3 spans 13 amino acids. The V end was cut by 5 bases, the J end by 6 bases, with 12 bases between. The germline V gene has CDR1 MGHRA and CDR2 YSYEKL. CDR3 bases: TGCGCCAGCAGCAGAGTGACGGGGGATACGCAGTATTTT. Encoded protein: CASSRVTGDTQYF.

J is TRBJ2-7 and V is TRBV20-1, with 11 bases aligning to TRBD2. Germline V CDR1 and CDR2: DFQATT, SNEGSKA (reference sequence). The CDR3 has 17 amino acids. Trimming at V came to 7 bases and at J to 2 bases, leaving 16 bases not matched to a gene. The CDR3 reads CSVSQHRLGLAAYEQYF. CDR3 DNA: TGCAGTGTTAGTCAGCACCGGTTGGGACTAGCGGCCTACGAGCAGTACTTC.

The V call is TRBV4-3, the J call TRBJ2-5, with D unclear. Matching the DNA end better, TRBJ2-1 makes the J call doubtful. The CDR3 extends over 16 amino acids. The V gene's germline CDR1 is LGHNA and CDR2 YSLEER. CDR3 nucleotides: TGCGCCAGCAGCCAAGAGGAGACATCCGAAGTCAATGAGCAGTTCTTC. As protein: CASSQEETSEVNEQFF.

The V gene is TRBV29-1, the J gene TRBJ1-4, with D possibly matching TRBD1 (6 bases). The CDR3 length is 14 residues. Trimming took 6 bases from V and 7 from J, leaving 18 bases between them. The germline CDR1 and CDR2 sequences are SQVTM and ANQGSEA. As DNA, the CDR3 is TGCAGCGTGACCGCGGCGAGGGGGATTGAAAAACTGTTTTTT. This codes for CSVTAARGIEKLFF.

The rearrangement joins TRBV12-3 or TRBV12-4 to TRBJ2-5; D not resolved. The CDR3 extends over 12 amino acids. V was clipped by 3 bases and J by 9 bases, with 11 bases between them. The CDR3 loop reads CASSFGPTAQYF. DNA for the CDR3: TGTGCCAGCAGTTTTGGGCCCACGGCCCAGTACTTC.

This clonotype was detected only a few times. This chain connects TRBV7-9 to TRBJ2-5; 11 nucleotides line up with TRBD2. The J call may be mistaken, given a closer DNA end match to TRBJ2-1. From germline, CDR1 is SEHNR and CDR2 FQNEAQ (reference sequence). The CDR3 runs to 15 residues. The CDR3 loop reads CASSLAGTSGNEQFF. CDR3 sequence (DNA): TGTGCCAGCAGCTTAGCCGGGACTAGCGGTAATGAGCAGTTCTTC.

There are a few counts of this clonotype. The chain is built from TRBV12-3 or TRBV12-4 and TRBJ2-3; 7 nucleotides line up with TRBD2. The CDR3 sequence is 15 residues long. Trimming at V came to 6 bases and at J to 4 bases, leaving 10 bases not matched to a gene. CDR3 nucleotides: TGTGCCAGCAGCCGCGGACTAGAAGCCCCAGATACGCAGTATTTT. Residues: CASSRGLEAPDTQYF.

J is TRBJ1-6 and V is TRBV28; possible D gene TRBD1, 6 bases. The CDR3 loop spans 16 amino acids. CDR1 is MDHEN and CDR2 is SYDVKM in the germline V gene. Trimming removed 5 bases at V and 14 bases at J, with 25 bases between. CDR3: CASSAQPGHLFITLHF. The CDR3 DNA reads TGTGCCAGCAGTGCGCAACCGGGACACCTTTTCATAACCCTCCACTTT.

This clonotype was seen ten or more times. This sequence joins TRBV4-1 and TRBJ2-7; D assignment may be TRBD1 or TRBD2 (6 bases each). Per the germline V gene, CDR1 is MGHRA and CDR2 is YSYEKL. V was pared by 0 bases and J by 6 bases, with 9 bases between. The CDR3 loop spans 13 amino acids. The CDR3 DNA follows: TGCGCCAGCAGCCAAGAAGGGGGGAGCGAGCAGTACTTC. Translating it yields CASSQEGGSEQYF.

This clonotype was seen a few times. The chain joins TRBV5-4 to TRBJ2-5; perhaps TRBD2 as D (6 bases). Gene TRBJ2-1 matches the end of the DNA better, so the J call may be wrong. The germline CDR1 and CDR2 sequences are SGHNT and YYREEE (reference sequence). This CDR3 is built from 14 residues. The CDR3: CASSFFGGVDEQFF. The CDR3 coding sequence is TGTGCCAGCAGCTTTTTCGGCGGGGTGGATGAGCAGTTCTTC.

This clonotype has only a few counts. The V call is TRBV12-3 or TRBV12-4, the J call TRBJ1-2; TRBD1 matches 7 bases. CDR3 length: 13 residues. V lost 5 bases, J lost 6 bases, and 6 bases stayed unmatched. The CDR3 nucleotides are TGTGCCAGCAGTCGGGGACAGACGAATGGCTACACCTTC. It codes for CASSRGQTNGYTF.